Reported below is one T cell receptor (beta chain). Its recognized antigen is unknown. Qualities for individual bases were not recorded, and no much larger clone is one base off. This sample is drawn from a study of T-cell reconstitution after alpha-beta-depleted transplantation in children (dated by TCRdb to the mid-2010s). Regarding the research as a whole: T-cell immune reconstitution after TCRalphabeta/CD19-depleted allogeneic hematopoietic cell transplantation in children was quantitatively tracked in the study by means of TCR repertoire profiling.

Libraries were prepared through PCR. TCRdb records Illumina HiSeq 2500 as the sequencer. Molecular barcoding was employed in the preparation of TCR libraries, with unique molecular identifiers being used to normalize TCRbeta repertoire quantification. In TCRdb, the public reads were trimmed at Q25 with fastp and aligned with MiXCR, with productive beta chains retained. All rows with the same CDR3 protein become a single entry with the most common DNA and genes. This sample holds 420,000 or so distinct CDR3 sequences; approximately 11% were observed only once. The ten largest clones add up to roughly 5.5% of the sample. V loses 3 bases of germline sequence and J loses 6 bases, and the interval between the two ends is 6 bases. The germline V gene (reference sequence) specifies SEHNR as CDR1 and FQNEAQ as CDR2. The CDR3 measures 12 amino acids from cysteine to phenylalanine. The only DNA kept is the CDR3, 36 bases in frame from the first base.

The origin of this receptor is a human donor who donated a stem cell graft to a child with acute myeloid leukemia. Rearrangement joined TRBV7-9 to TRBJ2-1, with no reliable assignment of the D segment. The material sequenced was PBMCs from the stem cell graft donor, taken from the stem cell graft. The CDR3 loop reads CASSLISNEQFF. The DNA sequence is TGTGCCAGCAGCTTGATCTCCAATGAGCAGTTCTTC.